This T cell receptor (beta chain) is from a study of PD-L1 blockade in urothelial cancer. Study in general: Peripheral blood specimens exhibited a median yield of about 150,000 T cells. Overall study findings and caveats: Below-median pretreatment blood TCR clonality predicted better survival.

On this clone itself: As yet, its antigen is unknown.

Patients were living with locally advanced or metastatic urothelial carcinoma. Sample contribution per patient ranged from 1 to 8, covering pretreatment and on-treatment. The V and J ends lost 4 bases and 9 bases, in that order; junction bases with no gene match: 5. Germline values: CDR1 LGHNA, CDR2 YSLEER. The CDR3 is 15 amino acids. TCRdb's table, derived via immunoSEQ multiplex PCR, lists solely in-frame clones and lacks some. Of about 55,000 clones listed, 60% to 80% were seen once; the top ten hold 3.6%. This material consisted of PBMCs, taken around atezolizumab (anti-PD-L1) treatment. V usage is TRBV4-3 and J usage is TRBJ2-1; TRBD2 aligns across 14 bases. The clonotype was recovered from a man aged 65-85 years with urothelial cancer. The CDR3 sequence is CASSPGLAGVLEQFF. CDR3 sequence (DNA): TGCGCCAGCAGCCCGGGACTAGCGGGGGTACTTGAGCAGTTCTTC.